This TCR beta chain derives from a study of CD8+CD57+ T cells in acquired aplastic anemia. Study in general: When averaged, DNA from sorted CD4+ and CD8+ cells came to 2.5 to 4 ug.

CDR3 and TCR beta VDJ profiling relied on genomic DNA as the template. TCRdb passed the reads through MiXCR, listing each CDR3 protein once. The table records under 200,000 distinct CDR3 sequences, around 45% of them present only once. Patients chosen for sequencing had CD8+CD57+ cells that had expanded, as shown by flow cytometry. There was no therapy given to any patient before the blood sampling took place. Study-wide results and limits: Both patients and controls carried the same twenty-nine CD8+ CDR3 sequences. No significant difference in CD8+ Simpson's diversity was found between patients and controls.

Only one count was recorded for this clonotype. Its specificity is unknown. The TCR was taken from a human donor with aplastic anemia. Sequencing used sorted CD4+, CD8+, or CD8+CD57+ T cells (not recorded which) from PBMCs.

Here the CDR3 reads CASTRALNTGELFF. CDR3 sequence (DNA): TGTGCCAGTACCCGCGCGCTGAACACCGGGGAGCTGTTTTTT. This rearrangement joins TRBV19 to TRBJ2-2; no reliable D call. Trimming shortened V by 7 bases and J by 1 base, and 10 bases separated the two germline ends. The germline CDR1 and CDR2 sequences are LNHDA and SQIVND (reference sequence). CDR3 length equals 14 residues.